These T cell receptor beta chains were read from a single sample in a study of identical twins. Using its own MiXCR run on the 5' RACE reads, TCRdb lists one record per CDR3 protein. In the table there are roughly 1,500,000 distinct CDR3 sequences, around 33% of which are singletons. The sequencing input was cord blood. The receptors shown here come from a newborn girl in good health. CDR3s include the opening cysteine and the closing phenylalanine or tryptophan. A D gene is named only where the DNA matches it firmly. Expanded clones get a size class; other rows say once, few or many, or leave the size out.

V,length,J,D,size,CDR3,DNA
TRBV4-1,17,TRBJ2-3,TRBD1,few,CASSQRWTGPKGDTQYF,TGCGCCAGCAGCCAGCGTTGGACAGGCCCTAAGGGAGATACGCAGTATTTT
TRBV25-1,18,TRBJ2-4,.,.,CASSDADGIDRAKNIQYF,TGTGCCAGCAGTGACGCCGACGGGATCGATCGGGCCAAAAACATTCAGTACTTC
TRBV20-1,15,TRBJ2-1,TRBD2,.,CSAGGLAGGHNEQFF,TGCAGTGCTGGAGGCTTAGCGGGGGGGCACAATGAGCAGTTCTTC
TRBV29-1,12,TRBJ2-2,.,.,CSVHPRTGELFF,TGCAGCGTTCATCCGCGCACCGGGGAGCTGTTTTTT
TRBV10-3,14,TRBJ2-6,.,.,CAISDGSGANALTF,TGTGCCATCAGTGACGGTTCTGGGGCCAACGCCCTGACTTTC
TRBV13,14,TRBJ2-7,.,.,CASSLIGARGEQYF,TGTGCCAGCAGCTTAATAGGTGCGAGGGGCGAGCAGTACTTC
TRBV20-1,15,TRBJ2-7,.,.,CSAPRSGRSSYEQYF,TGCAGTGCGCCCCGTAGCGGCCGGAGCTCCTACGAGCAGTACTTC
TRBV29-1,12,TRBJ1-4,.,.,CSVSDTREKLFF,TGCAGCGTTTCCGACACCCGTGAAAAACTGTTTTTT
TRBV6-6,15,TRBJ2-5,.,.,CASSYVGAGAETQYF,TGTGCCAGCAGTTATGTGGGGGCGGGAGCGGAGACCCAGTACTTC
TRBV6-1,15,TRBJ2-4,.,.,CASSPGSGAKNIQYF,TGTGCCAGCAGTCCAGGGTCGGGAGCCAAAAACATTCAGTACTTC
TRBV6-8,17,TRBJ1-2,TRBD1,few,CASSPSRQGARDYGYTF,TGTGCCAGCAGTCCTTCCCGACAGGGGGCCCGCGACTATGGCTACACCTTC
TRBV20-1,13,TRBJ2-5,.,.,CSALEERGETQYF,TGCAGTGCACTAGAAGAAAGAGGGGAGACCCAGTACTTC
TRBV18,13,TRBJ2-7,.,many,CASSPGTTYEQYF,TGTGCCAGCAGCCCCGGGACAACCTACGAGCAGTACTTC
TRBV7-2,16,TRBJ2-7,TRBD1,.,CASSRGQAGGLYEQYF,TGTGCCAGCAGCCGGGGACAGGCGGGTGGGCTCTACGAGCAGTACTTC
TRBV13,14,TRBJ1-1,.,few,CASSYRAPYSEAFF,TGTGCCAGCAGTTACAGGGCCCCTTACAGTGAAGCTTTCTTT
TRBV7-2,16,TRBJ2-3,TRBD2,few,CASSLQREARIDTQYF,TGTGCCAGCAGCTTGCAGCGGGAGGCGAGGATAGATACGCAGTATTTT
TRBV5-8,15,TRBJ1-2,.,.,CASSRTGTEGYGYTF,TGTGCCAGCAGCCGTACAGGGACTGAGGGCTATGGCTACACCTTC
TRBV20-1,19,TRBJ2-7,.,.,CSARDQGRGRLEVSLEQYF,TGCAGTGCTAGAGATCAAGGTCGGGGGCGCCTAGAGGTATCCCTCGAGCAGTACTTC
TRBV20-1,14,TRBJ2-1,.,few,CSARGSSSYNEQFF,TGCAGTGCTAGAGGGTCCTCCTCTTACAATGAGCAGTTCTTC
TRBV11-2,13,TRBJ1-5,.,.,CASSSEVTQPQHF,TGTGCCAGCAGCTCGGAGGTGACTCAGCCCCAGCATTTT
TRBV6-5,16,TRBJ1-6,.,.,CASSYGFYGGNSPLHF,TGTGCCAGCAGTTACGGCTTTTACGGGGGTAATTCACCCCTCCACTTT
TRBV6-1,14,TRBJ2-2,TRBD1,.,CASIRGINTGELFF,TGTGCCAGCATCAGGGGGATTAACACCGGGGAGCTGTTTTTT
TRBV9,15,TRBJ1-1,TRBD1,.,CASSPEDRTRTEAFF,TGTGCCAGCAGCCCTGAGGACAGGACGAGGACTGAAGCTTTCTTT
TRBV7-2,15,TRBJ1-2,TRBD1,few,CASSPYSGQGAGYTF,TGTGCCAGCAGTCCTTACAGCGGACAGGGGGCGGGCTACACCTTC
TRBV27,14,TRBJ1-1,TRBD1,.,CASWSGGTETEAFF,TGTGCCAGCTGGAGCGGGGGGACAGAAACTGAAGCTTTCTTT
TRBV6-6,16,TRBJ1-6,TRBD1,once,CASRHLTGHNNSPLHF,TGTGCCAGCAGGCACTTGACAGGGCACAATAATTCACCCCTCCACTTT
TRBV20-1,12,TRBJ1-6,.,.,CSANSPDSPLHF,TGCAGTGCTAACAGCCCTGATTCACCCCTCCACTTT
TRBV2,15,TRBJ2-6,.,.,CASRDHYSGANVLTF,TGTGCCAGTCGGGACCACTACTCTGGGGCCAACGTCCTGACTTTC
TRBV5-5,17,TRBJ1-5,TRBD1,.,CASSAEQGAYSNQPQHF,TGTGCCAGCAGCGCCGAACAGGGGGCTTATAGCAATCAGCCCCAGCATTTT
TRBV4-1,13,TRBJ1-2,.,.,CASSPLPNYGYTF,TGCGCCAGCAGCCCCCTACCTAACTATGGCTACACCTTC
TRBV7-9,16,TRBJ1-2,TRBD1,few,CASSSGTGGPNYGYTF,TGTGCCAGCAGCTCCGGGACAGGGGGACCTAACTATGGCTACACCTTC
TRBV13,16,TRBJ2-3,.,.,CASSLAARSLTDTQYF,TGTGCCAGCAGCTTAGCGGCTAGGTCCCTCACAGATACGCAGTATTTT
TRBV6-6,15,TRBJ2-5,.,few,CASSYGARTQETQYF,TGTGCCAGCAGTTATGGGGCCCGCACCCAAGAGACCCAGTACTTC
TRBV4-1,16,TRBJ2-3,TRBD1,.,CASSQATGISTDTQYF,TGCGCCAGCAGCCAAGCGACAGGGATAAGCACAGATACGCAGTATTTT
TRBV3-1,13,TRBJ2-1,.,.,CASSLSARGEQFF,TGTGCCAGCAGCCTTAGCGCTAGGGGTGAGCAGTTCTTC
TRBV5-6,14,TRBJ2-4,.,few,CASSPRESKNIQYF,TGTGCCAGCAGCCCCCGAGAGAGCAAAAACATTCAGTACTTC
TRBV29-1,13,TRBJ2-3,TRBD1,many,CSVGDRATDTQYF,TGCAGCGTTGGGGACAGGGCCACAGATACGCAGTATTTT
TRBV14,16,TRBJ2-7,TRBD2,few,CASSPQRDAATYEQYF,TGTGCCAGCAGCCCACAGCGGGACGCAGCCACCTACGAGCAGTACTTC
TRBV10-3,14,TRBJ1-6,.,few,CAISESPAGSPLHF,TGTGCCATCAGTGAGTCGCCAGCCGGATCACCCCTCCACTTT
TRBV12-3/TRBV12-4,14,TRBJ2-5,.,.,CASSLGLNSHEQYF,TGTGCCAGCAGTTTAGGACTAAACTCCCATGAGCAGTACTTC
TRBV10-3,15,TRBJ2-7,TRBD2,.,CAISESTGLENEQYF,TGTGCCATCAGTGAGTCGACGGGACTAGAGAATGAGCAGTACTTC
TRBV12-3/TRBV12-4,17,TRBJ2-7,.,.,CASSLRDHLGGRYEQYF,TGTGCCAGTAGTTTAAGGGACCATTTAGGGGGTAGGTACGAGCAGTACTTC
TRBV10-3,16,TRBJ2-7,TRBD1,.,CAISGPGQGRLYEQYF,TGTGCCATCAGTGGGCCGGGACAGGGACGCCTCTACGAGCAGTACTTC
TRBV6-5,14,TRBJ2-3,TRBD1,.,CASSYGRQGPTQYF,TGTGCCAGCAGTTACGGCCGACAGGGTCCCACGCAGTATTTT
TRBV5-1,18,TRBJ2-4,TRBD2,many,CASSPGLAGALAKNIQYF,TGTGCCAGCAGCCCGGGACTAGCGGGGGCGCTAGCCAAAAACATTCAGTACTTC
TRBV5-5,13,TRBJ2-1,TRBD1,few,CASSLVAGGEQFF,TGTGCCAGCAGCTTGGTGGCAGGGGGTGAGCAGTTCTTC